This TCR beta chain was sequenced in a study of blood T cell repertoires in COVID-19. Profiled with immunoSEQ multiplex PCR; TCRdb holds only in-frame clones, not every one. The sample lists tens of thousands of clones; roughly 87% were seen once. The CDR3 is made up of 14 amino acids. The V end lost 2 bases, the J end lost 5 bases, and 11 bases lay between the germline ends. CDR1 is MNHEY, CDR2 SVGAGI, per germline. The rearrangement links TRBV6-5 to TRBJ2-3, with unresolved D. Sequencing was carried out using peripheral blood. This receptor was identified in a woman at least 80 years old in a cohort sampled during active or convalescent COVID-19. As DNA, the CDR3 is TGTGCCAGCAGTTACCCGACATACTTAGATACGCAGTATTTT. Amino acid sequence: CASSYPTYLDTQYF.